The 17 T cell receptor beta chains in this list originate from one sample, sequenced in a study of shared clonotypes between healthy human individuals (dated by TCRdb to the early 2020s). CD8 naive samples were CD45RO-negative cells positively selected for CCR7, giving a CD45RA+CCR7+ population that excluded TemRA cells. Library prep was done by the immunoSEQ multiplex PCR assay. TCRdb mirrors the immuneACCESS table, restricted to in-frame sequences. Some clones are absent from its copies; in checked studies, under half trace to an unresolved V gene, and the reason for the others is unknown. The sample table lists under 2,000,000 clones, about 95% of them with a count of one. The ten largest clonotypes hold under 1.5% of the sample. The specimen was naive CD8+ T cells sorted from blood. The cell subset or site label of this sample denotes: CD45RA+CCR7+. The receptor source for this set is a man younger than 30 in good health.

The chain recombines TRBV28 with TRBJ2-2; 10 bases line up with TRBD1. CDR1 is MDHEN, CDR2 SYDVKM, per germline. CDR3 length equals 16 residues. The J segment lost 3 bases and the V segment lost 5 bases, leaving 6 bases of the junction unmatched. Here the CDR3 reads CASSPWDRGDTGELFF. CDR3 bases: TGTGCCAGCAGTCCCTGGGACAGGGGAGACACCGGGGAGCTGTTTTTT.

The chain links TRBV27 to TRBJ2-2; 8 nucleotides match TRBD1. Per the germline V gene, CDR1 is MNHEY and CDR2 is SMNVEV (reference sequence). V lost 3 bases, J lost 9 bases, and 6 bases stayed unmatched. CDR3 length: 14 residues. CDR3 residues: CASSFRTGTRELFF. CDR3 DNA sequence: TGTGCCAGCAGTTTCAGGACAGGGACGCGGGAGCTGTTTTTT.

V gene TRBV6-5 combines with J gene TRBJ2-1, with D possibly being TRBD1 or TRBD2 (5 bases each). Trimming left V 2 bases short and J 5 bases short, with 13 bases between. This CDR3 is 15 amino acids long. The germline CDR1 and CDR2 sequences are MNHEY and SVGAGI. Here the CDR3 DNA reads TGTGCCAGCAGTTACGGGACGGGCGTACACAATGAGCAGTTCTTC. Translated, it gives CASSYGTGVHNEQFF.

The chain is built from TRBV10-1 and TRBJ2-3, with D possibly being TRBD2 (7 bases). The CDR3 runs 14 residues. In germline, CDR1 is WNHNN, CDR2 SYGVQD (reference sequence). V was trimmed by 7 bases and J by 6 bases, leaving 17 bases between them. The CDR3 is CASIDGGPRDTQYF. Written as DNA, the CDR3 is TGCGCCAGCATCGACGGGGGGCCGCGGGATACGCAGTATTTT.

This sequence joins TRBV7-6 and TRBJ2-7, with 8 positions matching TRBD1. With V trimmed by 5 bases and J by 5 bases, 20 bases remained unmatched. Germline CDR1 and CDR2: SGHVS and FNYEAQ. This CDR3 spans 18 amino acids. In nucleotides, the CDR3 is TGTGCCAGCAGCGGTAAGCTATATTCGACAGGGGACATTGACGAGCAGTACTTC. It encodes CASSGKLYSTGDIDEQYF.

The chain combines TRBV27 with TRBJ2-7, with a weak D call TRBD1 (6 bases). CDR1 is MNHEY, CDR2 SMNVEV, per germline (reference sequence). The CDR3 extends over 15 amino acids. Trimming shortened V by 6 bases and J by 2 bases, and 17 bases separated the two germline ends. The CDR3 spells CASREATGWAYEQYF. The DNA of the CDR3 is TGTGCCAGCAGGGAGGCTACAGGGTGGGCCTACGAGCAGTACTTC.

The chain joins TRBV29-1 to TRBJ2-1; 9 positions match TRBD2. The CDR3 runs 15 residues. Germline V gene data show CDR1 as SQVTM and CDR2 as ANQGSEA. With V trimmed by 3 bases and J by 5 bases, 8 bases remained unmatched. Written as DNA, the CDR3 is TGCAGCGTTGATGGCCTAGCGGGATGGCACAATGAGCAGTTCTTC. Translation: CSVDGLAGWHNEQFF.

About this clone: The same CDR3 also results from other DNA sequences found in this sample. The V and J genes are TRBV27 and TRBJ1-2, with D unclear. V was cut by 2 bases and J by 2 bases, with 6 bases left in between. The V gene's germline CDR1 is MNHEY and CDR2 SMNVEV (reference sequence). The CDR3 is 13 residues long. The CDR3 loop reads CASSLAVNYGYTF. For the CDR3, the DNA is TGTGCCAGCAGTTTAGCAGTGAACTATGGCTACACCTTC.

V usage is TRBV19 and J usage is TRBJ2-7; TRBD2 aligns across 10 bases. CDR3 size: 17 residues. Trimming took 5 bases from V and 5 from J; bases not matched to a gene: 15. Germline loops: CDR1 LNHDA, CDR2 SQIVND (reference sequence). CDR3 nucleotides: TGTGCCAGTAGTGTCCAGCGGGGGGGCCTTTACGCCCACGAGCAGTACTTC. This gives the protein CASSVQRGGLYAHEQYF.

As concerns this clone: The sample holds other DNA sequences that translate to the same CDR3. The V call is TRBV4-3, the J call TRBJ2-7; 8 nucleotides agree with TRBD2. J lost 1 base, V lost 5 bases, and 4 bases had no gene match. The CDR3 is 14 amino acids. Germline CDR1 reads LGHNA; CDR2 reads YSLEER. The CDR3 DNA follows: TGCGCCAGCAGCTCCACTAGCGGTTCCTACGAGCAGTACTTC. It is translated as CASSSTSGSYEQYF.

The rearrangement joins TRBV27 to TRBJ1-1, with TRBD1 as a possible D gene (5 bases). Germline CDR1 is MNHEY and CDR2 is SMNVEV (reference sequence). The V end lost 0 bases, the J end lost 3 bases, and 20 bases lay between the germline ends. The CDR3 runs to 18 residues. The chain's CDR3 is CASSLSPYEVGGDTEAFF. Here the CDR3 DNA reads TGTGCCAGCAGTTTATCCCCTTATGAGGTGGGGGGAGACACTGAAGCTTTCTTT.

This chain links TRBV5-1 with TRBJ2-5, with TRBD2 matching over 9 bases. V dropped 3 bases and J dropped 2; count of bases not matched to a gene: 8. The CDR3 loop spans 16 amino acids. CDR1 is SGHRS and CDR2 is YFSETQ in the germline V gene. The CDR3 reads CASSSGGGAVQETQYF. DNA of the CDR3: TGCGCCAGCAGCTCCGGCGGGGGGGCAGTTCAAGAGACCCAGTACTTC.

CDR3 protein: CASAAGSTYYNEQFF. In nucleotides, the CDR3 is TGTGCCAGTGCCGCGGGGTCTACCTACTACAATGAGCAGTTCTTC. This chain links TRBV28 with TRBJ2-1, with D possibly being TRBD2 (6 bases). Trimming removed 9 bases at V and 3 bases at J, with 18 bases between. In germline, CDR1 is MDHEN, CDR2 SYDVKM. The CDR3 is made up of 15 amino acids.

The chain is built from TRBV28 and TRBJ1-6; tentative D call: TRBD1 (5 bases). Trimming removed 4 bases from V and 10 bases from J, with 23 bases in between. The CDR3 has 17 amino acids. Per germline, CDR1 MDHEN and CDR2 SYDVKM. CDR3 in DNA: TGTGCCAGCAGTTCACCACGGGCGGGGTTTGGGGGATCACCCCTCCACTTT. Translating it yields CASSSPRAGFGGSPLHF.

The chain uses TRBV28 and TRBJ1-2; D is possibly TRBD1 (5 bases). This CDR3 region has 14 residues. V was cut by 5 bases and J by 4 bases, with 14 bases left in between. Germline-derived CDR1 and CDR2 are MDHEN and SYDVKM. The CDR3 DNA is TGTGCCAGCAGTCCCGGGACTGGGGTCTATGGCTACACCTTC. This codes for CASSPGTGVYGYTF.

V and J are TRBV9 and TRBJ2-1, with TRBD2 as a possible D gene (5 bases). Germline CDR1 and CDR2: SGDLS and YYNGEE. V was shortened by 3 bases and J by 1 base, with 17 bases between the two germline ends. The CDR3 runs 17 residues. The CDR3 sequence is CASSAPLARGSYNEQFF. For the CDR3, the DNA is TGTGCCAGCAGCGCACCCCTGGCTAGAGGGTCCTACAATGAGCAGTTCTTC. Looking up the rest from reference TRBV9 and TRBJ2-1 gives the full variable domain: DSGVTQTPKHLITATGQRVTLRCSPRSGDLSVYWYQQSLDQGLQFLIQYYNGEERAKGNILERFSAQQFPDLHSELNLSSLELGDSALYFCASSAPLARGSYNEQFFGPGTRLTVL.

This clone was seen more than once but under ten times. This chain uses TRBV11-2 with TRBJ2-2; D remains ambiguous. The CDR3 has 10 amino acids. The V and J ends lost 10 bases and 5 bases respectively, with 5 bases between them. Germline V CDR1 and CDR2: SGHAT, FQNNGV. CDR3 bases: TGTGCCATTCAGACCGGGGAGCTGTTTTTT. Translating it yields CAIQTGELFF.